This TCR beta chain was sequenced for a study of cytomegalovirus exposure and HLA in healthy donors. The study's findings and limits: The authors listed 150 to 200 TCR beta chains as cytomegalovirus-associated. Within a later analysis, the majority of CMV-associated TCR beta chains appeared HLA-restricted. Reported findings show TCR beta sequences accurately forecast HLA-A and HLA-B alleles in most subjects.

The CDR3 is made up of 13 amino acids. Germline CDR1 SGHVS, CDR2 FQNEAQ. V was shortened by 5 bases and J by 5 bases, with 9 bases between the two germline ends. The study ran its PCR with 60 Vbeta and 13 Jbeta primers. Assay: immunoSEQ multiplex PCR; the TCRdb copy retains only in-frame clones and omits some. The sample has over 95,000 clones, about 80% seen once. Note on this clone: Its antigen is unidentified.

The genes are TRBV7-8 and TRBJ1-4; D perhaps matches TRBD1 (5 bases). The receptor comes from a female donor in good health and CMV-seronegative. Sequencing was done on a sample of PBMCs. This CDR3 is CASSRGRNEKLFF. The CDR3 region has the DNA TGTGCCAGCAGCAGGGGTAGAAATGAAAAACTGTTTTTT.